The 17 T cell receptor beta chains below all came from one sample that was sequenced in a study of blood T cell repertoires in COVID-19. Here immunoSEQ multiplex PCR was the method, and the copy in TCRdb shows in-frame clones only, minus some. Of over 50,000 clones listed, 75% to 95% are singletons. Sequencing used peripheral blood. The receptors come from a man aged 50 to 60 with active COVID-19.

Here the CDR3 DNA reads TGCGCCAGCAGTGAGTACAGGGCTGGAAACACCATATATTTT. Its protein product is CASSEYRAGNTIYF. V usage is TRBV10-2 and J usage is TRBJ1-3; TRBD1 is a possible D gene (6 bases). V was cut by 1 base and J by 2 bases, with 6 bases left in between. CDR1 WSHSY and CDR2 SAAADI come from the germline V gene. This CDR3 has 14 residues.

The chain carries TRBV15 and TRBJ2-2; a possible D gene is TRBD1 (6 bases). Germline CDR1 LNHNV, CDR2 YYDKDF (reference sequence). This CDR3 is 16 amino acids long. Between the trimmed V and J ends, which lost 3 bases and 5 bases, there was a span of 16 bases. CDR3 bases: TGTGCCACCAGCAGTGAAGGGGGAGTCGGGACCGGGGAGCTGTTTTTT. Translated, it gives CATSSEGGVGTGELFF.

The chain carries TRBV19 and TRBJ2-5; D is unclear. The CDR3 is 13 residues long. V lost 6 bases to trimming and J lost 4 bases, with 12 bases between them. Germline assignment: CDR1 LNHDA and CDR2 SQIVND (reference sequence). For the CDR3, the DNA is TGTGCCAGTAGACCCGGTGGGCGAGAGACCCAGTACTTC. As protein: CASRPGGRETQYF. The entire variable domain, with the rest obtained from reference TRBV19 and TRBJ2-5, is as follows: DGGITQSPKYLFRKEGQNVTLSCEQNLNHDAMYWYRQDPGQGLRLIYYSQIVNDFQKGDIAEGYSVSREKKESFPLTVTSAQKNPTAFYLCASRPGGRETQYFGPGTRLLVL.

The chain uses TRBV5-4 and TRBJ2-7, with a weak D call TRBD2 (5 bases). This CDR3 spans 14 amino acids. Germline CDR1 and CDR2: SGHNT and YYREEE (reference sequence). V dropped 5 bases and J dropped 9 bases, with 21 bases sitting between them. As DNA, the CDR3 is TGTGCCAGCAGTAATAAGGGAGCTCATCAGGTGCAGTACTTC. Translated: CASSNKGAHQVQYF.

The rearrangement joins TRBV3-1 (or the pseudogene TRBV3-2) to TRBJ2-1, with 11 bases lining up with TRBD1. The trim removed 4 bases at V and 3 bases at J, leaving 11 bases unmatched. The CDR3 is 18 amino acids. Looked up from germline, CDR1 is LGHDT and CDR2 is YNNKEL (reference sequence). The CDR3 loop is CASSRDRGVAIGYNEQFF. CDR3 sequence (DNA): TGTGCCAGCAGCCGGGACAGGGGGGTTGCGATCGGCTACAATGAGCAGTTCTTC.

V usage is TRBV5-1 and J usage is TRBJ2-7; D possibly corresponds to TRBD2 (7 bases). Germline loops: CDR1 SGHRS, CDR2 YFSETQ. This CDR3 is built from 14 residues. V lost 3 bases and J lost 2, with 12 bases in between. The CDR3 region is CASSWGGRTYEQYF. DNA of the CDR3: TGCGCCAGCAGCTGGGGGGGCCGCACCTACGAGCAGTACTTC.

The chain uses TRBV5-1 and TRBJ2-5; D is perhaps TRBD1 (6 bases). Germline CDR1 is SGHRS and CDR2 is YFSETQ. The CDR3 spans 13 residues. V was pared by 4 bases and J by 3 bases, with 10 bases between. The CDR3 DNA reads TGCGCCAGCAGCCAAGGGACAAAAGAGACCCAGTACTTC. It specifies CASSQGTKETQYF.

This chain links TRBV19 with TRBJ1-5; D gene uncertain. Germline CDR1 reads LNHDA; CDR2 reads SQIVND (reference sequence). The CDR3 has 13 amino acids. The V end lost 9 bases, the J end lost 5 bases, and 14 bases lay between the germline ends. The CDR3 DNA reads TGTGCCAGCGGATCTGGGCCCTATCAGCCCCAGCATTTT. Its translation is CASGSGPYQPQHF.

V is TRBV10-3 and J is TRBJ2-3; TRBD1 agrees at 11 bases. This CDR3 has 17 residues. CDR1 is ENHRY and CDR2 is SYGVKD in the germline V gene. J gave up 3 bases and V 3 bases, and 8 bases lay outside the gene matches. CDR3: CAISDLVGTGGTDTQYF. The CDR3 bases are TGTGCCATCAGTGACCTTGTGGGGACAGGGGGGACAGATACGCAGTATTTT.

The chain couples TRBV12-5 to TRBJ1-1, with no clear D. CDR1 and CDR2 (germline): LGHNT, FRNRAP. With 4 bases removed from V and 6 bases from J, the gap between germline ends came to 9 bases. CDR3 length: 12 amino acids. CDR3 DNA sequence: TGTGCTAGTGGTTCCCTGACTCCTGAAGCTTTCTTT. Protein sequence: CASGSLTPEAFF.

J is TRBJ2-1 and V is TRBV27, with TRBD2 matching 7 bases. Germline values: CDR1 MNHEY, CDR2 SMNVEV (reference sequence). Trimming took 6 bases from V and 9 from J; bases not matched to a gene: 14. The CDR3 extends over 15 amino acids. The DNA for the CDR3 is TGTGCCAGCAGGTCCGACTCGGGTAGCGGGTCTGAGCAGTTCTTC. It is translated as CASRSDSGSGSEQFF.

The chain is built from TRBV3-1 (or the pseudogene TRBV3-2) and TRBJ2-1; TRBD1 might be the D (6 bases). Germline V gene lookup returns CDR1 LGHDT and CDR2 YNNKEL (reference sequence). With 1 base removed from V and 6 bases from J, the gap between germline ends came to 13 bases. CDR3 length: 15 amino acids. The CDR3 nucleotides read TGTGCCAGCAGCCAAGTGACAGGAGCCAGCAATGAGCAGTTCTTC. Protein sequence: CASSQVTGASNEQFF.

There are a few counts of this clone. The CDR3 loop is CASGLASNEQYF. The CDR3, as DNA: TGTGCTAGTGGTTTGGCTTCTAACGAGCAGTACTTC. The genes are TRBV12-5 and TRBJ2-7; D is unclear. V dropped 1 base and J dropped 5 bases, with 6 bases sitting between them. CDR3 length equals 12 residues. Germline V lookup: CDR1 LGHNT, CDR2 FRNRAP.

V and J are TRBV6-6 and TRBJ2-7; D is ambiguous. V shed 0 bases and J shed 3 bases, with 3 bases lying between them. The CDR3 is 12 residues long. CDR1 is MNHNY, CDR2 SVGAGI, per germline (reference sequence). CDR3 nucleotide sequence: TGTGCCAGCAGTTACTCTCGCTACGAGCAGTACTTC. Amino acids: CASSYSRYEQYF.

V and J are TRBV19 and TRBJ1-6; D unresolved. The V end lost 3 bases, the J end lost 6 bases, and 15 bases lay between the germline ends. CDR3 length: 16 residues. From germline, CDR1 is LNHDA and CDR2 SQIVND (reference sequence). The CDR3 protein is CASSISRGSFNSPLHF. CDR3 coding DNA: TGTGCCAGTAGTATTTCCCGTGGCAGTTTTAATTCACCCCTCCACTTT. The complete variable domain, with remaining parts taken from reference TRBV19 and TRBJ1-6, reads DGGITQSPKYLFRKEGQNVTLSCEQNLNHDAMYWYRQDPGQGLRLIYYSQIVNDFQKGDIAEGYSVSREKKESFPLTVTSAQKNPTAFYLCASSISRGSFNSPLHFGNGTRLTVT.

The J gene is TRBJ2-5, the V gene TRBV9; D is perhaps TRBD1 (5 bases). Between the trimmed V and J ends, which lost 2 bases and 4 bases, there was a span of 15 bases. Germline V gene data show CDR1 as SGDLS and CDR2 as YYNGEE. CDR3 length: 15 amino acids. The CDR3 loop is CASSVSGFYAETQYF. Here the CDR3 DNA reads TGTGCCAGCAGCGTCTCAGGGTTCTATGCAGAGACCCAGTACTTC.

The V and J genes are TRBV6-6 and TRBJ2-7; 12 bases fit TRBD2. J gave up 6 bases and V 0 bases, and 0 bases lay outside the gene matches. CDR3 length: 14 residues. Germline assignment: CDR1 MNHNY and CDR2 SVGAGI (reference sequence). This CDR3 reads CASSYSGLAGEQYF. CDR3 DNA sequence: TGTGCCAGCAGTTACTCGGGACTAGCGGGCGAGCAGTACTTC.